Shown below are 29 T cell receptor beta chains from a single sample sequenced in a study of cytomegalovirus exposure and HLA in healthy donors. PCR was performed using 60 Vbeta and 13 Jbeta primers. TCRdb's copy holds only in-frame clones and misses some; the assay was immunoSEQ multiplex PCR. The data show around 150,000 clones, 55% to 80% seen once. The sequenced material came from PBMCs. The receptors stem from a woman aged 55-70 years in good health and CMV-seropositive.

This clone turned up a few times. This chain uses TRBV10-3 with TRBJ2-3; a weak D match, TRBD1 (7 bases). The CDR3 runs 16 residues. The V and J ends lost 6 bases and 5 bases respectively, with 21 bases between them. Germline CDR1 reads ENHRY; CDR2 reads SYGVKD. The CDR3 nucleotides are TGTGCCATCAGGGCCACGCAGGGGGGAAGGGGAGATACGCAGTATTTT. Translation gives CAIRATQGGRGDTQYF.

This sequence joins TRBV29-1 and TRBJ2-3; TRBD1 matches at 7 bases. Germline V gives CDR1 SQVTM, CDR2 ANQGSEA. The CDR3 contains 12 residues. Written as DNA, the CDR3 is TGCAGAGCGACAGGGCAAGGGGATACGCAGTATTTT. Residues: CRATGQGDTQYF.

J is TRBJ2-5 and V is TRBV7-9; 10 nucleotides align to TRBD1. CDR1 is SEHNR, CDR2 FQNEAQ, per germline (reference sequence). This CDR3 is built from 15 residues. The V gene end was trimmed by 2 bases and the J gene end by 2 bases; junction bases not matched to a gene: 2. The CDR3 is CASSLRTGGQETQYF. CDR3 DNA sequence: TGTGCCAGCAGCTTAAGGACAGGGGGACAAGAGACCCAGTACTTC.

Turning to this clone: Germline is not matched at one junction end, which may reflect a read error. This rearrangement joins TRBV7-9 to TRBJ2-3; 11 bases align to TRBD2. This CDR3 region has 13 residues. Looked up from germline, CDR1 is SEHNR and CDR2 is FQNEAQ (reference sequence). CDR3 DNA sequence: TGTGCCAGCGGACTAGCGGGCACAGATTCGCAGTATTTT. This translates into CASGLAGTDSQYF.

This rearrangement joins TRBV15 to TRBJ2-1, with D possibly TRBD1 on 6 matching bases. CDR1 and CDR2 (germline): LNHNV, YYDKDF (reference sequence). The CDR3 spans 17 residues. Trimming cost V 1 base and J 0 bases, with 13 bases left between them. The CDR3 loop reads CATSRGLDRYSYNEQFF. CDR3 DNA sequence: TGTGCCACCAGCAGAGGCCTAGACAGGTACTCCTACAATGAGCAGTTCTTC. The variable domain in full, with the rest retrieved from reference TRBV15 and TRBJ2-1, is DAMVIQNPRYQVTQFGKPVTLSCSQTLNHNVMYWYQQKSSQAPKLLFHYYDKDFNNEADTPDNFQSRRPNTSFCFLDIRSPGLGDTAMYLCATSRGLDRYSYNEQFFGPGTRLTVL.

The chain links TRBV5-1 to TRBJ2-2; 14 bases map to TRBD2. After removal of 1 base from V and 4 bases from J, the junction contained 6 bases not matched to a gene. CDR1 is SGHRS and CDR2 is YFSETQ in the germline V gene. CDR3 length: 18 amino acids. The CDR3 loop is CASSLRVTSGRATGELFF. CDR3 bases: TGCGCCAGCAGCTTGCGAGTGACTAGCGGGAGGGCCACCGGGGAGCTGTTTTTT. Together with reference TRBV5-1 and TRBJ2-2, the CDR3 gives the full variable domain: KAGVTQTPRYLIKTRGQQVTLSCSPISGHRSVSWYQQTPGQGLQFLFEYFSETQRNKGNFPGRFSGRQFSNSRSEMNVSTLELGDSALYLCASSLRVTSGRATGELFFGEGSRLTVL.

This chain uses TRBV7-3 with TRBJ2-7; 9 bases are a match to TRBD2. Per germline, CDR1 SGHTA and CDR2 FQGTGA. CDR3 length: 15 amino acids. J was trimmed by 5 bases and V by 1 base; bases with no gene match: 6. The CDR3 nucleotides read TGTGCCAGCAGCTTAAGTAGCGGGAGTTCCCACGAGCAGTACTTC. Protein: CASSLSSGSSHEQYF.

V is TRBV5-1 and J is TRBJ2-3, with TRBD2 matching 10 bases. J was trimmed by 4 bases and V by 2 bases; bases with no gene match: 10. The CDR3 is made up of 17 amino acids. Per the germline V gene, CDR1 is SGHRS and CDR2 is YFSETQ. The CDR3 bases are TGCGCCAGCAGCTTCCAATCAGCGGGAGGGGGCCCAGATACGCAGTATTTT. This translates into CASSFQSAGGGPDTQYF.

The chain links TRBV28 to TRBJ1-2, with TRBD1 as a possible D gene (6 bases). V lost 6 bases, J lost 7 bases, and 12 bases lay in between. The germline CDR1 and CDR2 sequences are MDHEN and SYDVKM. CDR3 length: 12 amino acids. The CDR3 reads CASRRGFGGYTF. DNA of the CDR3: TGTGCCAGCAGAAGGGGGTTTGGTGGCTACACCTTC.

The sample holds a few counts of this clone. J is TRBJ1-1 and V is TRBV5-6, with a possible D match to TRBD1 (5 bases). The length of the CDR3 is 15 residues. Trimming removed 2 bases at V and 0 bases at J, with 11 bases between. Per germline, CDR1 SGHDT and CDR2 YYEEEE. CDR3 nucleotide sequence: TGTGCCAGCAGCTTTACAGGATTCATGAACACTGAAGCTTTCTTT. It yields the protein CASSFTGFMNTEAFF.

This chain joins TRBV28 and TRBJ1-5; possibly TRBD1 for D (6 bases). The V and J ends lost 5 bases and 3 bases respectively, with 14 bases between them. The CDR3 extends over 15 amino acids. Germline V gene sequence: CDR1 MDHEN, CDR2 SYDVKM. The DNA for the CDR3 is TGTGCCAGCAGTCTCTTACCAGGGGACAATCAGCCCCAGCATTTT. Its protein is CASSLLPGDNQPQHF.

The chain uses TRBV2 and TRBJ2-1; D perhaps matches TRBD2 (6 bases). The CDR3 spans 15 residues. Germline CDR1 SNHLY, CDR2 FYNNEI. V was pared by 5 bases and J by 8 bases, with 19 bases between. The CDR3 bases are TGTGCCAGCAGTCTACTAGGGGCGGGATGGGATGAGCAGTTCTTC. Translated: CASSLLGAGWDEQFF.

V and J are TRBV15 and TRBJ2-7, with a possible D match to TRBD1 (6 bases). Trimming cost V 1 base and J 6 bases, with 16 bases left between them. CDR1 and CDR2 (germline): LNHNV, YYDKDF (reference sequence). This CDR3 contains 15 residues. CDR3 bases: TGTGCCACCAGCAGAGGATCAGGGGTGCGGTTCGAGCAGTACGTC. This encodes CATSRGSGVRFEQYV.

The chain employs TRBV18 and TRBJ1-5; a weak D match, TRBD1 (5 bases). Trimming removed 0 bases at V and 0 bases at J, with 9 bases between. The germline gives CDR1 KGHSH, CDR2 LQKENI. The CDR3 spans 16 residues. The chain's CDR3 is CASSPPTVYSNQPQHF. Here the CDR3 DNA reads TGTGCCAGCTCACCACCGACAGTCTATAGCAATCAGCCCCAGCATTTT.

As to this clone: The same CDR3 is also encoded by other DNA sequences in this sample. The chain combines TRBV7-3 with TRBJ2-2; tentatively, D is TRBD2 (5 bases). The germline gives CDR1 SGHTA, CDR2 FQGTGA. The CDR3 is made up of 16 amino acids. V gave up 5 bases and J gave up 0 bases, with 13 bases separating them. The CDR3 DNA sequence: TGTGCCAGCAGCCTCAATGGGAGAGCGAACACCGGGGAGCTGTTTTTT. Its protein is CASSLNGRANTGELFF.

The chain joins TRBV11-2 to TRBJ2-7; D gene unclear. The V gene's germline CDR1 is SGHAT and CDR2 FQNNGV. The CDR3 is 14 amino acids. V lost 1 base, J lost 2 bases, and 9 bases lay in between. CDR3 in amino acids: CASSLAPSPYEQYF. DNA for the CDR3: TGTGCCAGCAGCTTAGCTCCCAGTCCCTACGAGCAGTACTTC.

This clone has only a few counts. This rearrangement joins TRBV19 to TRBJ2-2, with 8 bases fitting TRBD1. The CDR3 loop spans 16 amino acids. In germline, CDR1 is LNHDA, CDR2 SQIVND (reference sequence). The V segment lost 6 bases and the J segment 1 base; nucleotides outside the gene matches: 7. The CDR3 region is CASRTLGTGNTGELFF. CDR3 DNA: TGTGCCAGTAGAACTCTAGGGACAGGGAACACCGGGGAGCTGTTTTTT.

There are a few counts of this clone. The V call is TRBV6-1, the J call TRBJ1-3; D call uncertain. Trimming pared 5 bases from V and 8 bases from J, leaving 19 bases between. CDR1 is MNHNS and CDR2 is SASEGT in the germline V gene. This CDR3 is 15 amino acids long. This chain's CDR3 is CASSPGSGLFDTIYF. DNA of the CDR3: TGTGCCAGCAGTCCCGGGAGTGGTTTATTCGACACCATATATTTT.

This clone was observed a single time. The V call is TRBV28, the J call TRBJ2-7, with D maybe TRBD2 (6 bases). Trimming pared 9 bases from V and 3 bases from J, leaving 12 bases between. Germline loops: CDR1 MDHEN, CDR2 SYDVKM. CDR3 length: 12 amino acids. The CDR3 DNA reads TGTGCCAGTTCTAGCGCTCACTACGAGCAGTACTTC. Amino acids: CASSSAHYEQYF.

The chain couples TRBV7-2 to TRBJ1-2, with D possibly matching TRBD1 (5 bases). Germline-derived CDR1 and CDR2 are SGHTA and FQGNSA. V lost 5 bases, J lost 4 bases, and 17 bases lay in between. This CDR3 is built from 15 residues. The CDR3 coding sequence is TGTGCCAGCAGCCGGCGGGGGGGAGGCGGCTATGGCTACACCTTC. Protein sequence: CASSRRGGGGYGYTF.

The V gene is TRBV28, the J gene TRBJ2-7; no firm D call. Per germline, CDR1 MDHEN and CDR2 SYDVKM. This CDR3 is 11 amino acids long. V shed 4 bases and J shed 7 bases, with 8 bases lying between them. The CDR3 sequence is CASSSPGEQYF. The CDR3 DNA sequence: TGTGCCAGCAGTTCCCCCGGTGAGCAGTACTTC.

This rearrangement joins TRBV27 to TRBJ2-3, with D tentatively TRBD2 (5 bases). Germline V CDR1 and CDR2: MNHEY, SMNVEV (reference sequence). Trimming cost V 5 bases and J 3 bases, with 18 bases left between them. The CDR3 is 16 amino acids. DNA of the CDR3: TGTGCCAGCAGTCCGGCCGGGATCACTGCGACAGATACGCAGTATTTT. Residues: CASSPAGITATDTQYF.

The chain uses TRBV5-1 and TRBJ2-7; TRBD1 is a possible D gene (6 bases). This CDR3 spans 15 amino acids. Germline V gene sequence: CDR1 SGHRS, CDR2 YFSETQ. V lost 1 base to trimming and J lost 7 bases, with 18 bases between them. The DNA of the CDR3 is TGCGCCAGCAGCTTGACTACGACAGGACCCTCAGAGCAGTACTTC. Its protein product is CASSLTTTGPSEQYF.

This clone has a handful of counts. CDR3 DNA: TGTGCCACCAGCAGAGGACTAGCGGGATCTCTTGTCGAGCAGTACTTC. As protein: CATSRGLAGSLVEQYF. This rearrangement joins TRBV15 to TRBJ2-7, with 11 bases identical to TRBD2. Germline lookup yields CDR1 LNHNV and CDR2 YYDKDF (reference sequence). The CDR3 loop spans 16 amino acids. V was pared by 1 base and J by 6 bases, with 8 bases of the junction left unmatched. Full variable domain (missing parts from reference TRBV15 and TRBJ2-7): DAMVIQNPRYQVTQFGKPVTLSCSQTLNHNVMYWYQQKSSQAPKLLFHYYDKDFNNEADTPDNFQSRRPNTSFCFLDIRSPGLGDTAMYLCATSRGLAGSLVEQYFGPGTRLTVT.

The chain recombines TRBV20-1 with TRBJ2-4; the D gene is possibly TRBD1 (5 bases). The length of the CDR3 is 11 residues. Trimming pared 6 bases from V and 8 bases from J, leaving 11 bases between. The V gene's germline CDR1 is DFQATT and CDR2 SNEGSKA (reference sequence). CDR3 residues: CSALLRDIQYF. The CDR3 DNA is TGCAGTGCCCTCCTCAGGGACATTCAGTACTTC.

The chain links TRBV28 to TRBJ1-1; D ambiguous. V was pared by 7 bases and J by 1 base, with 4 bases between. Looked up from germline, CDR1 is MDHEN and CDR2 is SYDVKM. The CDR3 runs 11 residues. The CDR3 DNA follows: TGTGCCAGCATCTCGAACACTGAAGCTTTCTTT. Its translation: CASISNTEAFF.

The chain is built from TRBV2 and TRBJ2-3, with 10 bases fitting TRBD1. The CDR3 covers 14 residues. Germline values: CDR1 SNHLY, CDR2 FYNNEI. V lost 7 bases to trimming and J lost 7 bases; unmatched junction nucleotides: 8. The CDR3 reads CASTVDRGPNTQYF. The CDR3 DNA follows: TGTGCCAGCACCGTAGACAGGGGGCCGAATACGCAGTATTTT.

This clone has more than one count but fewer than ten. The DNA of the CDR3 is TGTGCCAGCAGCTCACAGGGGAAATTGCAGTATTTT. This translates into CASSSQGKLQYF. The chain has TRBV7-3 and TRBJ2-3; TRBD1 agrees at 7 bases. CDR3 length: 12 residues. The junction had 6 bases not matched to a gene; V was cut back by 4 bases and J by 11 bases. From germline, CDR1 is SGHTA and CDR2 FQGTGA.

CDR3 coding DNA: TGTGCCATCAGCCCCCCTGGAGGTGGGGAGCTGTTTTTT. This gives the protein CAISPPGGGELFF. The rearrangement uses TRBV10-3 and TRBJ2-2; TRBD2 is a possible D gene (5 bases). This CDR3 has 13 residues. Trimming left V 6 bases short and J 8 bases short, with 13 bases between. Germline CDR1 reads ENHRY; CDR2 reads SYGVKD.